The 21 T cell receptor beta chains below come from one sample, sequenced in a study of metastatic and nonmetastatic thyroid tumors. TCRdb re-analyzed the PCR reads through MiXCR. The sample has approximately 9,600 clones; approximately 31% are singletons. Thyroid surgery had not been preceded by any treatment in any patient. Specimen: tumor tissue. These receptors were collected from a female donor with papillary thyroid cancer or a benign thyroid nodule (not recorded which). Some clones in this sample may be carry-over from other donors' samples.

In its sample, this clone ranks as medium-sized. The chain employs TRBV5-4 and TRBJ1-2; D is ambiguous. Trimming left V 2 bases short and J 8 bases short, with 13 bases between. This CDR3 is built from 13 residues. The germline V gene has CDR1 SGHNT and CDR2 YYREEE (reference sequence). DNA of the CDR3: TGTGCCAGCAGCTTAGACCTATTTACCGGCTACACCTTC. It codes for CASSLDLFTGYTF. Filled out from reference TRBV5-4 and TRBJ1-2, the complete variable domain reads ETGVTQSPTHLIKTRGQQVTLRCSSQSGHNTVSWYQQALGQGPQFIFQYYREEENGRGNFPPRFSGLQFPNYSSELNVNALELDDSALYLCASSLDLFTGYTFGSGTRLTVV.

This clone has just a few counts. J is TRBJ2-7 and V is TRBV28; D remains ambiguous. The germline V and J ends were trimmed by 6 bases and 4 bases, with 16 bases remaining between them. The CDR3 loop spans 14 amino acids. In germline, CDR1 is MDHEN, CDR2 SYDVKM. CDR3 amino acids: CASSRTISDYEQYF. CDR3 coding DNA: TGTGCCAGCAGCCGTACTATATCCGATTACGAGCAGTACTTC.

By proportion, this clone is medium-sized. The chain couples TRBV9 to TRBJ1-5; no clear D. The germline V gene has CDR1 SGDLS and CDR2 YYNGEE. Trimming removed 0 bases from V and 8 bases from J, with 9 bases in between. The CDR3 runs to 13 residues. Here the CDR3 DNA reads TGTGCCAGCAGCGTAGCTGCGGGTGAGCCCCAGCATTTT. This sequence encodes CASSVAAGEPQHF.

In its sample, this clone was seen many times. V is TRBV10-3 and J is TRBJ2-4; 11 bases align to TRBD2. J lost 1 base, V lost 2 bases, and 13 bases had no gene match. This CDR3 has 20 amino acids. The V gene's germline CDR1 is ENHRY and CDR2 SYGVKD. CDR3 region: CAISEVGFSGRAEAKNIQYF. The CDR3 DNA reads as TGTGCCATCAGTGAGGTTGGGTTTAGCGGGAGGGCCGAGGCCAAAAACATTCAGTACTTC.

This clone occurred a few times. CDR3 bases: TGTGCCAGCAGTTCCAGACTAGCGGGAGGCTACGAGCAGTACTTC. Its translation is CASSSRLAGGYEQYF. The chain links TRBV28 to TRBJ2-7; TRBD2 aligns across 13 bases. This CDR3 spans 15 amino acids. CDR1 MDHEN and CDR2 SYDVKM come from the germline V gene. V trimming: 4 bases; J trimming: 3 bases; junction bases outside the gene matches: 3.

This clone has ten or more counts. The identical CDR3 is also encoded by other nucleotide sequences in the sample. The CDR3 nucleotides are TGTGCCAGTAATACGGGATACACTGAAGCTTTCTTT. It translates to CASNTGYTEAFF. The chain uses TRBV19 and TRBJ1-1; D uncertain. CDR1 is LNHDA and CDR2 is SQIVND in the germline V gene (reference sequence). Trimming left V 7 bases short and J 3 bases short, with 9 bases between. The CDR3 extends over 12 amino acids.

This rearrangement joins TRBV6-1 to TRBJ2-3; 8 bases fit TRBD2. Trimming at V came to 7 bases and at J to 7 bases, leaving 10 bases not matched to a gene. The CDR3 spans 14 residues. Germline values: CDR1 MNHNS, CDR2 SASEGT. The CDR3 sequence is CASTRGGLWYTQYF. The DNA for the CDR3 is TGTGCCAGCACTCGGGGGGGCTTGTGGTATACGCAGTATTTT.

This clone occurred once. A much larger clone lies one base from this, so it may be a read error. The chain recombines TRBV18 with TRBJ2-1; D is perhaps TRBD1 (6 bases). This CDR3 comprises 14 residues. Germline V gives CDR1 KGHSH, CDR2 LQKENI. The V gene lost 3 bases and the J gene lost 6 bases, with 12 bases spanning the gap. CDR3 residues: CASSPLTGSNEQFF. For the CDR3, the DNA is TGTGCCAGCTCACCGCTCACAGGGAGCAATGAGCAGTTCTTC.

In its sample, this clone is medium-sized. The V and J genes are TRBV4-1 and TRBJ2-1; D gene ambiguous. The CDR3 consists of 15 residues. V lost 4 bases and J 4 bases, leaving 14 bases between the germline ends. CDR1 and CDR2 (germline): MGHRA, YSYEKL. The CDR3 sequence is CASSPGRLKYNEQFF. CDR3 DNA sequence: TGCGCCAGCAGCCCGGGCAGATTAAAGTACAATGAGCAGTTCTTC.

This chain uses TRBV5-1 with TRBJ1-1; tentatively, D is TRBD1 (6 bases). V lost 0 bases and J lost 6, with 15 bases in between. The CDR3 is made up of 15 amino acids. Germline V gene data show CDR1 as SGHRS and CDR2 as YFSETQ. DNA for the CDR3: TGCGCCAGCAGCTTGGTATCGGGGGGCGGTTCTGAAGCTTTCTTT. Protein product: CASSLVSGGGSEAFF.

A word on this clone: A read error may produce the germline difference seen at one junction end. V is TRBV24-1 and J is TRBJ1-1, with D perhaps TRBD1 (5 bases). This CDR3 comprises 14 residues. Per the germline V gene, CDR1 is KGHDR and CDR2 is SFDVKD. This chain's CDR3 is CATSDSRTFTEAFF. The CDR3 nucleotides read TGCGCCACCAGTGACTCAAGGACATTCACTGAAGCTTTCTTT.

The rearrangement links TRBV11-1 to TRBJ2-7, with 16 bases fitting TRBD2. Looked up from germline, CDR1 is SGHAT and CDR2 is FQDESV (reference sequence). V shed 0 bases, J shed 3 bases, and the junction held 5 bases outside the gene matches. The CDR3 contains 18 residues. The CDR3 region is CASSLAGLAGGPSYEQYF. CDR3 DNA sequence: TGTGCCAGCAGCTTAGCGGGACTAGCGGGGGGGCCGAGCTACGAGCAGTACTTC.

The chain links TRBV12-3 or TRBV12-4 to TRBJ2-7, with a tentative D call TRBD2 (7 bases). The CDR3 is made up of 15 amino acids. With 5 bases removed from V and 7 bases from J, the gap between germline ends came to 21 bases. CDR3 residues: CASSAWGGQTGEQYF. The CDR3 DNA sequence: TGTGCCAGCAGTGCCTGGGGGGGGCAGACGGGTGAGCAGTACTTC.

Within the sample, this clone is medium-sized. This sequence joins TRBV7-6 and TRBJ2-7, with 9 bases matching TRBD1. Germline V CDR1 and CDR2: SGHVS, FNYEAQ. V shed 2 bases and J 3 bases; nucleotides not matched to a gene: 2. This CDR3 comprises 14 residues. The CDR3 is CASSLTGQGYEQYF. The CDR3 bases are TGTGCCAGCAGCTTAACGGGACAGGGCTACGAGCAGTACTTC.

The chain couples TRBV20-1 to TRBJ2-3; 7 nucleotides agree with TRBD1. The ends lost 0 bases at V and 3 bases at J; junction bases unmatched: 3. Looked up from germline, CDR1 is DFQATT and CDR2 is SNEGSKA (reference sequence). This CDR3 has 14 amino acids. CDR3 DNA: TGCAGTGCTAGAGATCACAGGGGTACAGATACGCAGTATTTT. Its translation is CSARDHRGTDTQYF.

This clone was detected a few times. The genes are TRBV6-1 and TRBJ2-3; a possible D gene is TRBD1 (6 bases). This CDR3 has 14 residues. The germline V gene encodes CDR1 MNHNS and CDR2 SASEGT. V was shortened by 11 bases and J by 6 bases, with 21 bases between the two germline ends. The CDR3 loop is CACTHGGLCDTQYF. CDR3 coding DNA: TGTGCCTGCACTCATGGGGGCTTGTGTGATACGCAGTATTTT.

This chain connects TRBV20-1 to TRBJ1-1, with 7 bases matching TRBD1. The CDR3 covers 15 residues. V lost 0 bases, J lost 0 bases, and 4 bases stayed unmatched. Looked up from germline, CDR1 is DFQATT and CDR2 is SNEGSKA (reference sequence). CDR3 sequence (DNA): TGCAGTGCTAGAGATCCGGGACAGATGAACACTGAAGCTTTCTTT. This codes for CSARDPGQMNTEAFF.

This rearrangement joins TRBV6-2 or TRBV6-3 to TRBJ2-5; D may correspond to TRBD1 or TRBD2 (5 bases each). In germline, CDR1 is MNHEY, CDR2 SVGEGT. Deletions cut 5 bases from V and 8 bases from J, with 21 bases between. The CDR3 contains 15 residues. The CDR3 is CASSQAGAEDNTQYF. The CDR3 DNA reads as TGTGCCAGCAGTCAGGCCGGGGCAGAAGATAACACCCAGTACTTC.

This clone was counted between two and nine times. The chain combines TRBV28 with TRBJ1-4; D unclear. The CDR3 is 15 residues long. Trimming pared 7 bases from V and 5 bases from J, leaving 17 bases between. Germline CDR1 is MDHEN and CDR2 is SYDVKM. CDR3 region: CASTPGSAPNEKLFF. As DNA, the CDR3 is TGTGCCAGCACCCCCGGCTCTGCGCCAAATGAAAAACTGTTTTTT. The whole variable domain, remainder taken from reference TRBV28 and TRBJ1-4, is DVKVTQSSRYLVKRTGEKVFLECVQDMDHENMFWYRQDPGLGLRLIYFSYDVKMKEKGDIPEGYSVSREKKERFSLILESASTNQTSMYLCASTPGSAPNEKLFFGSGTQLSVL.

This clone is classed as medium-sized. The chain links TRBV7-6 to TRBJ2-1; 12 nucleotides match TRBD2. The V gene's germline CDR1 is SGHVS and CDR2 FNYEAQ. V lost 3 bases and J lost 8; bases outside the gene matches: 8. The CDR3 has 16 residues. The CDR3 spells CASSFTTSGSLDEQFF. As DNA, the CDR3 is TGTGCCAGCAGCTTTACGACTAGCGGGAGTTTAGATGAGCAGTTCTTC. The full variable domain, rest sourced from reference TRBV7-6 and TRBJ2-1, is GAGVSQSPRYKVTKRGQDVALRCDPISGHVSLYWYRQALGQGPEFLTYFNYEAQQDKSGLPNDRFSAERPEGSISTLTIQRTEQRDSAMYRCASSFTTSGSLDEQFFGPGTRLTVL.

Within the sample, this clone is medium-sized. The chain recombines TRBV20-1 with TRBJ2-3, with 7 bases aligning to TRBD2. CDR1 and CDR2 from the germline V gene are DFQATT and SNEGSKA (reference sequence). CDR3 length: 15 amino acids. V lost 0 bases and J lost 9; bases outside the gene matches: 12. The DNA for the CDR3 is TGCAGTGCTAGAGATGGGGGTAGCGGGTGGGGAACGCAGTATTTT. This codes for CSARDGGSGWGTQYF.